Listed here are 13 T cell receptor beta chains from one sample, sequenced in a study of blood T cell repertoires in COVID-19. Profiled with immunoSEQ multiplex PCR; TCRdb holds only in-frame clones, not every one. The data show approximately 220,000 clones, about 80% seen once. The specimen sequenced was peripheral blood. These receptor sequences come from a woman in her sixties with acute or convalescent COVID-19.

This clone was seen only a few times. The rearrangement links TRBV9 to TRBJ1-4; 7 nucleotides line up with TRBD1. The germline V gene has CDR1 SGDLS and CDR2 YYNGEE. J gave up 7 bases and V 3 bases, and 6 bases lay outside the gene matches. The CDR3 consists of 14 residues. For the CDR3, the DNA is TGTGCCAGCAGCGGGCGACAGGGCGGTGAAAAACTGTTTTTT. Its translation: CASSGRQGGEKLFF.

The chain combines TRBV7-9 with TRBJ2-3, with TRBD1 as a possible D gene (5 bases). V dropped 9 bases and J dropped 4 bases, with 17 bases sitting between them. The length of the CDR3 is 14 residues. The germline V gene has CDR1 SEHNR and CDR2 FQNEAQ (reference sequence). CDR3 sequence: CASRGFTGSDTQYF. In DNA form, the CDR3 reads TGTGCCAGTAGGGGCTTCACTGGATCAGATACGCAGTATTTT.

The genes are TRBV6-2 or TRBV6-3 and TRBJ2-1, with D possibly matching TRBD1 (6 bases). Looked up from germline, CDR1 is MNHEY and CDR2 is SVGEGT. V dropped 7 bases and J dropped 7 bases, with 20 bases sitting between them. The CDR3 sequence is 15 residues long. CDR3 protein: CASNPFPQGRNEQFF. The DNA for the CDR3 is TGTGCCAGCAACCCGTTCCCACAGGGACGGAATGAGCAGTTCTTC.

On this clone itself: Different DNA sequences within this sample yield the same CDR3. The chain combines TRBV28 with TRBJ1-6; 9 nucleotides line up with TRBD1. Germline V gives CDR1 MDHEN, CDR2 SYDVKM. This CDR3 contains 15 residues. With V trimmed by 4 bases and J by 9 bases, 7 bases remained unmatched. The CDR3 protein is CASSWGQGESSPLHF. The DNA for the CDR3 is TGTGCCAGCAGTTGGGGACAGGGAGAGAGTTCACCCCTCCACTTT. The full variable domain, rest sourced from reference TRBV28 and TRBJ1-6, is DVKVTQSSRYLVKRTGEKVFLECVQDMDHENMFWYRQDPGLGLRLIYFSYDVKMKEKGDIPEGYSVSREKKERFSLILESASTNQTSMYLCASSWGQGESSPLHFGNGTRLTVT.

Regarding this clone: A junction boundary mismatches the germline segment, possibly from a read error. V usage is TRBV2 and J usage is TRBJ1-1; tentatively, D is TRBD1 (5 bases). The CDR3 is 14 residues long. Germline assignment: CDR1 SNHLY and CDR2 FYNNEI. The CDR3 loop reads CASREDRVGTEAFF. CDR3 DNA sequence: TGTGCCAGCAGGGAAGACAGAGTGGGCACTGAAGCTTTCTTT.

The chain couples TRBV7-9 to TRBJ2-7; unclear D gene. Germline V gene sequence: CDR1 SEHNR, CDR2 FQNEAQ (reference sequence). V gave up 3 bases and J gave up 2 bases, with 11 bases separating them. The CDR3 consists of 14 residues. CDR3 sequence reads: CASSFSGLTYEQYF. As DNA, the CDR3 is TGTGCCAGCAGCTTCTCCGGTCTGACCTACGAGCAGTACTTC.

The chain links TRBV11-2 to TRBJ1-3; D remains unclear. In germline, CDR1 is SGHAT, CDR2 FQNNGV. The CDR3 contains 13 residues. The V and J ends lost 5 bases and 0 bases respectively, with 5 bases between them. CDR3 amino acids: CASSPGSGNTIYF. In DNA form, the CDR3 reads TGTGCCAGCAGCCCCGGCTCTGGAAACACCATATATTTT.

On this clone: A junction boundary mismatches the germline segment, possibly from a read error. The chain combines TRBV5-6 with TRBJ1-2; possibly TRBD1 for D (6 bases). Germline CDR1 SGHDT, CDR2 YYEEEE. The CDR3 covers 11 residues. The CDR3 spells CASSIQRQEYF. In nucleotides, the CDR3 is TGTGCCAGCAGCATTCAACGACAGGAATACTTC.

This chain uses TRBV3-1 (or the pseudogene TRBV3-2) with TRBJ1-1; TRBD1 matches at 8 bases. CDR3 length equals 16 residues. CDR1 LGHDT and CDR2 YNNKEL come from the germline V gene (reference sequence). Trimming took 4 bases from V and 4 from J; bases not matched to a gene: 11. The CDR3: CASSRTGGGGITEAFF. CDR3 nucleotide sequence: TGTGCCAGCAGCCGTACAGGGGGTGGGGGTATCACTGAAGCTTTCTTT.

The genes are TRBV27 and TRBJ1-6; the D is unclear. Trimming took 5 bases from V and 10 from J, leaving 12 bases between them. CDR1 is MNHEY and CDR2 is SMNVEV in the germline V gene (reference sequence). The CDR3 is made up of 13 amino acids. The CDR3: CASSVEVGSPLHF. CDR3 in DNA: TGTGCCAGCAGTGTGGAGGTTGGGTCACCCCTCCACTTT.

The chain carries TRBV19 and TRBJ1-1, with D perhaps matching TRBD1 (6 bases). V was clipped by 3 bases and J by 5 bases, with 10 bases between them. The germline V gene encodes CDR1 LNHDA and CDR2 SQIVND (reference sequence). The CDR3 has 13 amino acids. The CDR3 reads CASSITQGTEAFF. Here the CDR3 DNA reads TGTGCCAGTAGTATCACACAGGGAACTGAAGCTTTCTTT.

This clone was counted once. This chain connects TRBV6-5 to TRBJ1-1; D is unclear. V lost 4 bases and J 1 base, leaving 7 bases between the germline ends. The CDR3 is 13 residues long. The V gene's germline CDR1 is MNHEY and CDR2 SVGAGI. The chain's CDR3 is CASSFTGNTEAFF. The CDR3 bases are TGTGCCAGCAGTTTCACGGGGAACACTGAAGCTTTCTTT.

The rearrangement joins TRBV6-5 to TRBJ1-5; 10 bases agree with TRBD1. Germline loops: CDR1 MNHEY, CDR2 SVGAGI. The CDR3 is 15 amino acids. The trim removed 5 bases at V and 5 bases at J, leaving 6 bases unmatched. The CDR3 region has the DNA TGTGCCAGCAGTCCATCGGGACAGGGGCATCAGCCCCAGCATTTT. This translates into CASSPSGQGHQPQHF.